One and the same sample provided the 5 T cell receptor beta chains below, sequenced in a study of cytomegalovirus exposure and HLA in healthy donors. Primers for the PCR totalled 60 Vbeta and 13 Jbeta. Repertoires were generated with immunoSEQ multiplex PCR, while TCRdb's copy carries only in-frame clones and drops some. This sample carries around 200,000 clones, 70% to 80% of them seen once, and the ten largest clones take 15% to 18%. The sample was PBMCs. These receptors all stem from a man aged 35 to 55 in good health and CMV-seronegative.

The chain uses TRBV10-2 and TRBJ1-1; 7 bases fit TRBD1. J lost 2 bases, V lost 4 bases, and 7 bases had no gene match. The CDR3 covers 15 residues. Germline CDR1 WSHSY, CDR2 SAAADI. CDR3 protein: CASSGGQTINTEAFF. The CDR3 DNA reads TGCGCCAGCAGTGGGGGACAGACCATTAACACTGAAGCTTTCTTT.

This chain links TRBV2 with TRBJ2-1; 11 bases are shared with TRBD1. There are 15 residues in the CDR3. Germline lookup yields CDR1 SNHLY and CDR2 FYNNEI. Trimming at V came to 6 bases and at J to 6 bases, leaving 7 bases not matched to a gene. As DNA, the CDR3 is TGTGCCAGCAGGAGGGGACAGGGGGGGATCAATGAGCAGTTCTTC. Its translation: CASRRGQGGINEQFF.

V gene TRBV7-2 combines with J gene TRBJ2-7, with 8 bases aligning to TRBD2. J lost 9 bases, V lost 1 base, and 8 bases had no gene match. The CDR3 has 14 residues. Per the germline V gene, CDR1 is SGHTA and CDR2 is FQGNSA. CDR3 sequence: CASSLEWGGGRQYF. The CDR3, as DNA: TGTGCCAGCAGCTTAGAGTGGGGCGGGGGGCGGCAGTACTTC. Supplemented by reference TRBV7-2 and TRBJ2-7, the full variable domain reads GAGVSQSPSNKVTEKGKDVELRCDPISGHTALYWYRQSLGQGLEFLIYFQGNSAPDKSGLPSDRFSAERTGGSVSTLTIQRTQQEDSAVYLCASSLEWGGGRQYFGPGTRLTVT.

The rearrangement joins TRBV5-4 to TRBJ2-5; 10 bases are a match to TRBD1. TRBJ2-7 matches the DNA end more closely, so the J call is doubtful. The CDR3 is 14 residues long. In germline, CDR1 is SGHNT, CDR2 YYREEE (reference sequence). CDR3 region: CASSSGQGAYEQYF. The CDR3 bases are TGTGCCAGCAGCTCAGGACAGGGGGCCTACGAGCAGTACTTC.

The chain employs TRBV29-1 and TRBJ2-1; 7 bases are a match to TRBD2. This CDR3 region has 14 residues. Germline lookup yields CDR1 SQVTM and CDR2 ANQGSEA. V shed 8 bases, J shed 0 bases, and the junction held 7 bases outside the gene matches. The CDR3 protein is CSSASGFSYNEQFF. The CDR3 bases are TGCAGCAGCGCTAGCGGATTCTCCTACAATGAGCAGTTCTTC.